This T cell receptor (beta chain) is drawn from a study of blood T cell repertoires in COVID-19. Looking at the study overall: The United States, Italy and Spain supplied acute and convalescent COVID-19 samples. PBMCs, B-cell-depleted T cells, or T cells provided the cDNA or gDNA that made up the material.

With V trimmed by 8 bases and J by 8 bases, 7 bases remained unmatched. The CDR3 totals 12 residues. The germline CDR1 and CDR2 sequences are ENHRY and SYGVKD. How the authors handled the data: Amplifying reference gene primers gave estimates of nucleated cell counts. The table came from immunoSEQ multiplex PCR; TCRdb's copy has only in-frame clones and leaves some out. V and J calls and clone size are copied from that table; D and trimming were computed from the DNA. The sample includes roughly 120,000 clones, 70% to 90% seen only once; the top ten take approximately 4.4%. The receptor's source is a woman between 50 and 59 years old with acute or convalescent COVID-19. The sequencing sample was made of peripheral blood. This chain joins TRBV10-3 and TRBJ1-2; 8 nucleotides line up with TRBD1. In nucleotides, the CDR3 is TGTGCCATCCTACAGGGGGGGTTCGGCTACACCTTC. Amino acid sequence: CAILQGGFGYTF.